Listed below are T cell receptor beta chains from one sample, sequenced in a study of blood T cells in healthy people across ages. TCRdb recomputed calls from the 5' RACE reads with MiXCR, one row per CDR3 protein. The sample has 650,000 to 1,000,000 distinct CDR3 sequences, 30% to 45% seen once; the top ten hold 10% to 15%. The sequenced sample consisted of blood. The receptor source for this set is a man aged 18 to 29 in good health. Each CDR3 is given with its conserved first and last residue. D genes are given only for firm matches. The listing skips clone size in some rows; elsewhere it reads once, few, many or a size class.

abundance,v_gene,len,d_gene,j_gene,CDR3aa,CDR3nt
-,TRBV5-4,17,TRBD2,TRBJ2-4,CASSPPVGGGAKNIQYF,TGTGCCAGCAGCCCCCCGGTCGGCGGGGGAGCCAAAAACATTCAGTACTTC
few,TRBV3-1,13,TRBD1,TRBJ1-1,CASSQGDRGKAFF,TGTGCCAGCAGCCAAGGGGACAGGGGAAAAGCTTTCTTT
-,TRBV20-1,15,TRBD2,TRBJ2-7,CSAREVAGGSYEQYF,TGCAGTGCTAGAGAAGTAGCGGGGGGTTCCTACGAGCAGTACTTC
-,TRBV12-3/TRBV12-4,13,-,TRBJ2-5,CASSFADRETQYF,TGTGCCAGCAGTTTCGCAGATCGAGAGACCCAGTACTTC
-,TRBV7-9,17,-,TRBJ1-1,CASSLPGHAAVNTEAFF,TGTGCCAGCAGCCTCCCAGGACACGCAGCCGTGAACACTGAAGCTTTCTTT
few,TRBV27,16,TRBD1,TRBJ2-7,CASSPNLRDSHYEQYF,TGTGCCAGCAGTCCCAACCTCCGGGACAGTCACTACGAGCAGTACTTC
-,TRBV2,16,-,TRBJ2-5,CASSVRGSEYQETQYF,TGTGCCAGCAGTGTAAGAGGTAGCGAGTACCAAGAGACCCAGTACTTC
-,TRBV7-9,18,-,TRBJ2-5,CASSKTGSLLIYQETQYF,TGTGCCAGCAGCAAGACAGGTTCCCTGCTGATTTACCAAGAGACCCAGTACTTC
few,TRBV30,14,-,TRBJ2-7,CAWSDEGMSYEQYF,TGTGCCTGGAGTGACGAGGGGATGTCCTACGAGCAGTACTTC
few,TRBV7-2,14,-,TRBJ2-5,CASSLWGSGETQYF,TGTGCCAGCAGCTTATGGGGTAGCGGAGAGACCCAGTACTTC
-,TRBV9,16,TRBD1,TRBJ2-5,CASSAGAETGGETQYF,TGTGCCAGCAGCGCAGGGGCCGAAACAGGGGGAGAGACCCAGTACTTC
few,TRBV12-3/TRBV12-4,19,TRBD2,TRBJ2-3,CASSLAELAGASSTDTQYF,TGTGCCAGCAGTTTAGCGGAACTAGCGGGTGCCTCTAGCACAGATACGCAGTATTTT
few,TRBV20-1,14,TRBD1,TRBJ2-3,CSARKGARSDTQYF,TGCAGTGCTAGGAAGGGGGCGCGGTCAGATACGCAGTATTTT
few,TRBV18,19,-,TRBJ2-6,CASSPEVGAPYSGANVLTF,TGTGCCAGCTCACCAGAAGTAGGGGCCCCCTATTCTGGGGCCAACGTCCTGACTTTC
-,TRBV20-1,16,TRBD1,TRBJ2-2,CSASVSGGEDTGELFF,TGCAGTGCTAGTGTTTCAGGGGGCGAAGACACCGGGGAGCTGTTTTTT
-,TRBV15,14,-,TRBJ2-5,CATSRDFNGATQYF,TGTGCCACCAGCAGGGACTTCAATGGGGCGACCCAGTACTTC
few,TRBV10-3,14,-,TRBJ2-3,CAISESQGPDTQYF,TGTGCCATCAGTGAGTCGCAGGGTCCAGATACGCAGTATTTT
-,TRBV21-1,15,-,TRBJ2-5,CASSNGTSQTETQYF,TGTGCCAGCAGCAATGGGACCTCTCAAACGGAGACCCAGTACTTC
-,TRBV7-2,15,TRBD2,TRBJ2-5,CASSLPTSEGQTQYF,TGTGCCAGCAGCTTACCGACTAGCGAGGGTCAGACCCAGTACTTC
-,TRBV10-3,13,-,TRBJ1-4,CAITGGAGEKLFF,TGTGCCATCACCGGGGGTGCTGGTGAAAAACTGTTTTTT
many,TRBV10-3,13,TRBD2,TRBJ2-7,CASRPGLNNEQYF,TGTGCCAGCCGACCGGGACTAAACAACGAGCAGTACTTC
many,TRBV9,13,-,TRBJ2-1,CASSVGDYNEQFF,TGTGCCAGCAGCGTTGGAGATTACAATGAGCAGTTCTTC
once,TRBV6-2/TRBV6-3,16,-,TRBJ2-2,CASTVPGPLGTGELFF,TGTGCCAGCACCGTACCGGGCCCCTTGGGCACCGGGGAGCTGTTTTTT
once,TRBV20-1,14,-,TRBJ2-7,CSASLHRGPYEQYF,TGCAGTGCTAGCCTACACCGGGGCCCCTACGAGCAGTACTTC
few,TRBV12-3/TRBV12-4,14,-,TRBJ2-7,CASSLGRTGIPQYF,TGTGCCAGCAGTTTAGGGAGAACAGGGATCCCCCAGTACTTC
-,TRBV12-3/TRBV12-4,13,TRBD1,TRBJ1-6,CASRGQGISPLHF,TGTGCCAGCAGAGGACAGGGCATTTCACCCCTCCACTTT
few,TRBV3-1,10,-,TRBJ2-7,CASRPDEQYF,TGTGCCAGCAGACCAGACGAGCAGTACTTC
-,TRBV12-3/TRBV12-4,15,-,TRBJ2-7,CASSPQGSGPLEQYF,TGTGCCAGCAGCCCACAGGGTTCGGGTCCTCTCGAGCAGTACTTC
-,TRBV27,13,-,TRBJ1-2,CASSPRGNYGCTF,TGTGCCAGCAGTCCCAGGGGAAACTATGGCTGCACCTTC
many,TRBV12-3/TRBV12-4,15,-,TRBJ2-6,CASSPSYSGANVLTF,TGTGCCAGCAGTCCCAGTTACTCTGGGGCCAACGTCCTGACTTTC
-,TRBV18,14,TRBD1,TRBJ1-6,CASSPTGANSPLHF,TGTGCCAGCTCACCGACAGGGGCTAATTCACCCCTCCACTTT